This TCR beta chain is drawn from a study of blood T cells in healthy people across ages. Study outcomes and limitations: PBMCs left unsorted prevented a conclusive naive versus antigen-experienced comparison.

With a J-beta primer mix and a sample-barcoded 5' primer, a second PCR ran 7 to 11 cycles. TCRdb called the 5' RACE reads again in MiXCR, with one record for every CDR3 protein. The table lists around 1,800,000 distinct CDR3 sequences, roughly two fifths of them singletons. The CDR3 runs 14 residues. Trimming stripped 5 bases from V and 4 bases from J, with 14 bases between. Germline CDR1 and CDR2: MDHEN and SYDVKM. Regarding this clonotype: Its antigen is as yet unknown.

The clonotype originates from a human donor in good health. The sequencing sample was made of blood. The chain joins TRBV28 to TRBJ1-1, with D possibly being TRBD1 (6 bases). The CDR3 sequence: CASSPYRVGTEAFF. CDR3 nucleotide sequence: TGTGCCAGCAGTCCCTACAGGGTGGGCACTGAAGCTTTCTTT. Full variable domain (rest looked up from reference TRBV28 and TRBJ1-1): DVKVTQSSRYLVKRTGEKVFLECVQDMDHENMFWYRQDPGLGLRLIYFSYDVKMKEKGDIPEGYSVSREKKERFSLILESASTNQTSMYLCASSPYRVGTEAFFGQGTRLTVV.